This TCR beta chain was sequenced for a study of control samples from healthy donors and cancer patients. The CDR3 extends over 16 amino acids. Per germline, CDR1 SGHDT and CDR2 YYEEEE. Deletions cut 2 bases from V and 0 bases from J, with 9 bases between. TCRdb keeps only in-frame clones here, not all; method: immunoSEQ multiplex PCR. Among 90,000 to 100,000 clones listed, less than 90% were seen once. The V and J genes are TRBV5-6 and TRBJ2-6; D gene ambiguous. Source material: blood. This receptor was obtained from a woman in her 70s in good health. Here the CDR3 reads CASSFGAYSGANVLTF. The DNA of the CDR3 is TGTGCCAGCAGCTTCGGCGCCTACTCTGGGGCCAACGTCCTGACTTTC.